This T cell receptor (beta chain) was documented in a study of identical twins. MiXCR was run by TCRdb on the 5' RACE reads, yielding one entry per CDR3 protein. This table holds about 720,000 distinct CDR3 sequences, 8% to 9% found once. CDR3 length: 14 amino acids. The study's findings and limits: Within beta out-of-frame sequences, the excess sharing observed between twins was weaker. Abundant beta clonotypes from cord blood had fewer insertions, unlike memory repertoires, which showed none.

This clonotype was recorded at least ten times. The antigen remains undetermined. This same sample was also taken into another study, of yellow fever vaccine responses in identical twins.

This TCR was sampled from a woman under 30 in good health. What was sequenced was PBMCs. This chain links TRBV21-1 with TRBJ1-1; the D segment call TRBD1 is taken from the table without a DNA check. TRBV21-1 is described as a pseudogene. The CDR3 nucleotides read TGTGCCAGCTCCCTGGGGACGGAGAACACTGAAGCTTTCTTT. This translates into CASSLGTENTEAFF.